This TCR beta chain came from a study of T cell repertoires in cytomegalovirus infection. This clonotype came up many times. Its matching antigen is unknown. The CDR3 has 17 residues. The V gene's germline CDR1 is SEHNR and CDR2 FQNEAQ (reference sequence). The V gene lost 2 bases and the J gene lost 0 bases, with 14 bases spanning the gap. TCRdb re-analysed the reads in MiXCR, keeping a single row per CDR3 protein. The sample shows 830,000 or so distinct CDR3 sequences, around a third of them seen only once. The chain uses TRBV7-9 and TRBJ1-3, with D hard to call. Material: cultured CD8+ T cells from PBMCs, obtained from culture after CMV antigen stimulation. The source of this sequence is a human donor in good health (CMV status not recorded). Some clones in this sample may be carry-over from other donors' samples. Here the CDR3 reads CASSLSSPANSGNTIYF. The CDR3 DNA reads TGTGCCAGCAGCTTAAGTTCCCCGGCAAACTCTGGAAACACCATATATTTT. The whole variable domain, remainder taken from reference TRBV7-9 and TRBJ1-3, is DTGVSQNPRHKITKRGQNVTFRCDPISEHNRLYWYRQTLGQGPEFLTYFQNEAQLEKSRLLSDRFSAERPKGSFSTLEIQRTEQGDSAMYLCASSLSSPANSGNTIYFGEGSWLTVV.